A selection of T cell receptor beta chains follows, all from one sample in a study of blood T cell repertoires in COVID-19. The protocol was immunoSEQ multiplex PCR, while the TCRdb copy is restricted to in-frame clones and leaves out a portion. The sample includes over 12,000 clones, 87% seen only once; the top ten take 4.5% to 6%. Sequenced: peripheral blood. These receptors were obtained from a human donor in a cohort sampled during active COVID-19. Both conserved end residues are part of each CDR3. A D gene is named only where the DNA matches it firmly. Expanded clones get a size class; other rows say once, few or many, or leave the size out.

abundance,v_gene,d_gene,j_gene,CDR3nt,CDR3aa
few,TRBV5-3,TRBD1,TRBJ1-6,TGTGCCAGAAGCTTGGCCGGGACAGTGGATTCACCCCTCCACTTT,CARSLAGTVDSPLHF
NA,TRBV6-6,NA,TRBJ2-1,TGTGCCAGCAGTACCCAAGCGTATGAGCAGTTCTTC,CASSTQAYEQFF
NA,TRBV27,TRBD2,TRBJ2-1,TGTGCCAGCAGTAGTGGCGGGAGGCCCTCCTACAATGAGCAGTTCTTC,CASSSGGRPSYNEQFF
NA,TRBV6-4,TRBD1,TRBJ2-2,TGTGCCAGCAGGGGACAGGATACCGGGGAGCTGTTTTTT,CASRGQDTGELFF
few,TRBV6-6,NA,TRBJ2-3,TGTGCCAGCAGTTACGTGGGGACATTAACGCAGTATTTT,CASSYVGTLTQYF
once,TRBV29-1,TRBD1,TRBJ1-1,TGCAGCGGACAGGGACAGATGAACACTGAAGCTTTCTTT,CSGQGQMNTEAFF
NA,TRBV3-1/TRBV3-2,NA,TRBJ1-1,TGTGCCAGCAGCCACTCGACAGGTAACACTGAAGCTTTCTTT,CASSHSTGNTEAFF
NA,TRBV10-1,NA,TRBJ2-1,TGCGCCAGCAGTGAGGAGGGCAATGAGCAGTTCTTC,CASSEEGNEQFF
NA,TRBV7-2,TRBD2,TRBJ2-5,TGTGCCAGCAGCTTAGCGAAGGGTAGCGGGAGACAGGAGACCCAGTACTTC,CASSLAKGSGRQETQYF
NA,TRBV7-2,TRBD1,TRBJ2-5,TGTGCCAGCAGCAAGGACAGGGGGCGCCAAGAGACCCAGTACTTC,CASSKDRGRQETQYF
NA,TRBV6-2/TRBV6-3,NA,TRBJ2-7,TGTGCCAGCAGTTACTTGGGGGGATCCACCTACGAGCAGTACTTC,CASSYLGGSTYEQYF
NA,TRBV5-6,NA,TRBJ2-3,TGTGCCAGCAGCTTTACGATTTCCCGGGGTTCAGCTAGCACAGATACGCAGTATTTT,CASSFTISRGSASTDTQYF
NA,TRBV3-1/TRBV3-2,TRBD2,TRBJ2-4,TGTGCCAGCAGCCAAGACCGGGGGGGGGATTTAAACATTCAGTACTTC,CASSQDRGGDLNIQYF
NA,TRBV28,NA,TRBJ2-5,TGTGCCAGCAGTTTTACAGCTCGGGAGAGAGAGACCCAGTACTTC,CASSFTARERETQYF
few,TRBV19,NA,TRBJ1-5,TGTGCCAGTCGAGAAACAGGGCAGAATCAGCCCCAGCATTTT,CASRETGQNQPQHF
NA,TRBV10-2,NA,TRBJ1-5,TGCGCCAGCAGTAGACAGACCAATCAGCCCCAGCATTTT,CASSRQTNQPQHF
NA,TRBV2,NA,TRBJ2-1,TGTGCCAGCAGTGAACAGTTAAAGAATGAGCAGTTCTTC,CASSEQLKNEQFF
NA,TRBV24-1,NA,TRBJ2-5,TGTGCCACCAGTGCTTTTCTAGGTTCGGAGACCCAGTACTTC,CATSAFLGSETQYF
NA,TRBV28,TRBD1,TRBJ1-1,TGTGCCAGCAGTTCACAGACAGGGTGGAACACTGAAGCTTTCTTT,CASSSQTGWNTEAFF
NA,TRBV28,NA,TRBJ2-5,TGTGCCAGCAGTTTACCTAGGGGCGTACAAGAGACCCAGTACTTC,CASSLPRGVQETQYF
NA,TRBV24-1,TRBD1,TRBJ2-5,TGTGCCACCAGTGAAGGGACAGGGGACGAGACCCAGTACTTC,CATSEGTGDETQYF
few,TRBV20-1,TRBD1,TRBJ2-3,TGCAGTGCTAGTTACACAGGGGCGGGCACAGATACGCAGTATTTT,CSASYTGAGTDTQYF
NA,TRBV7-9,TRBD1,TRBJ1-4,TGTGCCAGCAGCCAGGGGGGCAGGGGGAACGAAAAACTGTTTTTT,CASSQGGRGNEKLFF
NA,TRBV29-1,NA,TRBJ1-2,TGCAGCGTTGACGCACTAGCTAACTATGGCTACACCTTC,CSVDALANYGYTF
once,TRBV29-1,TRBD2,TRBJ2-7,TGCAGCGTGAGGACTAGCGGGACCTACGAGCAGTACTTC,CSVRTSGTYEQYF
NA,TRBV5-6,TRBD1,TRBJ1-2,TGTGCCAGCAGCTTCGGACAGGGTCTTTTTCCTAACTATGGCTACACCTTC,CASSFGQGLFPNYGYTF
NA,TRBV6-6,TRBD2,TRBJ2-5,TGTGCCAGCACGATTAGCGGGCCTCAAGAGACCCAGTACTTC,CASTISGPQETQYF
NA,TRBV28,NA,TRBJ2-3,TGTGCCAGCAGTTTTATTGTAACTAGCAGGAAACATACGCAGTATTTT,CASSFIVTSRKHTQYF
few,TRBV9,NA,TRBJ2-7,TGTGCCAGCAGCGGGGGGCCTAGCGGTACGGCCTACGAGCAGTACTTC,CASSGGPSGTAYEQYF
NA,TRBV27,NA,TRBJ2-7,TGTGCCAGCAGTACGAGACGGGACGTGGACAGAGGCTACGAGCAGTACTTC,CASSTRRDVDRGYEQYF
NA,TRBV18,TRBD2,TRBJ2-7,TGTGCCAGCTCACCCCCTCGGCGGGAGGTCGGCGAGCAGTACTTC,CASSPPRREVGEQYF
NA,TRBV11-2,TRBD2,TRBJ2-5,TGTGCCAGCAGCCTAGCGGGAGGAGGAGTAGAGACCCAGTACTTC,CASSLAGGGVETQYF
NA,TRBV2,TRBD1,TRBJ1-2,TGTGCCAGCAGTACGAGCGACAGGGGGTATGGCTACACCTTC,CASSTSDRGYGYTF
NA,TRBV11-2,NA,TRBJ2-3,TGTGCCAGCAGCTTAGTAGCGAACACAGATACGCAGTATTTT,CASSLVANTDTQYF
NA,TRBV3-1/TRBV3-2,TRBD1,TRBJ1-2,TGTGCCAGCAGCGTTGGGACAGGGAGCGGCTACACCTTC,CASSVGTGSGYTF
NA,TRBV3-1/TRBV3-2,NA,TRBJ2-3,TGTGCCAGCAGCGTTTCGGGTCCCATTGTCATGCAAGATACGCAGTATTTT,CASSVSGPIVMQDTQYF
NA,TRBV9,NA,TRBJ2-1,TGTGCCAGCAGCGCACTCCCCGCCTACAATGAGCAGTTCTTC,CASSALPAYNEQFF
NA,TRBV7-3,TRBD1,TRBJ2-1,TGTGCCAGCAGCGGGGGACAGGGGTACAATGAGCAGTTCTTC,CASSGGQGYNEQFF
NA,TRBV28,NA,TRBJ2-1,TGTGCCAGCGGGAGCGGGTTTTCCTACAATGAGCAGTTCTTC,CASGSGFSYNEQFF
NA,TRBV3-1/TRBV3-2,TRBD2,TRBJ2-1,TGTGCCAGCAGCCCAAAAGAGGCTAGCGGAAGCAATGAGCAGTTCTTC,CASSPKEASGSNEQFF
medium-sized,TRBV5-5,TRBD1,TRBJ1-2,TGTGCCAGCAGCTTGGACAGGGGGCGAGATGGCTACACCTTC,CASSLDRGRDGYTF
NA,TRBV10-3,TRBD1,TRBJ2-2,TGTGCCATCAGTTACGGGACAGGACACACCGGGGAGCTGTTTTTT,CAISYGTGHTGELFF
NA,TRBV7-9,NA,TRBJ2-7,TGTGCCAGCAGCTTAGGGTCTACCTACGAGCAGTACTTC,CASSLGSTYEQYF
NA,TRBV6-1,TRBD1,TRBJ2-7,TGTGCCAGCAGTGAAGTGTGGGACAGGGTCGAGCAGTACTTC,CASSEVWDRVEQYF
NA,TRBV19,TRBD2,TRBJ2-7,TGTGCCAGTAGTCTATCCGGGACTAGCGGTTCCTACGAGCAGTACTTC,CASSLSGTSGSYEQYF
NA,TRBV18,NA,TRBJ1-2,TGTGCCAGCTCACCAGAAGACGACGGGATTTATGGCTACACCTTC,CASSPEDDGIYGYTF
NA,TRBV27,NA,TRBJ2-5,TGTGCCAGCAGTTTATATCCCAACCAAGAGACCCAGTACTTC,CASSLYPNQETQYF
NA,TRBV5-1,NA,TRBJ2-5,TGCGCCAGCAGCTTGGGCGCCGAGGGCCAGTACTTC,CASSLGAEGQYF
NA,TRBV5-8,NA,TRBJ1-2,TGTGCCAGCAGCTTGGATAGTGGCTACACCTTC,CASSLDSGYTF